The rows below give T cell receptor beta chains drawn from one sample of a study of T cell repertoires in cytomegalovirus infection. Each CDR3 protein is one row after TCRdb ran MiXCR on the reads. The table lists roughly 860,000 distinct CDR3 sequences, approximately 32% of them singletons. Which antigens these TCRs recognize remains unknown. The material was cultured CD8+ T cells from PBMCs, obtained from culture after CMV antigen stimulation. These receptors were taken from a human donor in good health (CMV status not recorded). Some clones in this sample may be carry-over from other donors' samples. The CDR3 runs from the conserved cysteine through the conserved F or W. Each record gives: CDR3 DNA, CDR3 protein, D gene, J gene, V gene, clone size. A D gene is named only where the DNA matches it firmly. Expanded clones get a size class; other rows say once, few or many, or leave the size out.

DNA: TGTGCCAGCAGCAAATGGACAGGCCAGGAGACCCAGTACTTC; CDR3: CASSKWTGQETQYF; D: TRBD1; J: TRBJ2-5; V: TRBV7-6; size: .
DNA: TGTGCCAGTCTATCTGGGCCCCATGGCTACACCTTC; CDR3: CASLSGPHGYTF; D: .; J: TRBJ1-2; V: TRBV6-1; size: .
DNA: TGTGCCAGCAGCGGAGGGACCATCTCTCGCGAGCAGTACTTC; CDR3: CASSGGTISREQYF; D: .; J: TRBJ2-7; V: TRBV11-2; size: .
DNA: TGTGCCAGTAGTGCCAGACGTGAGATAATGAAGAAACTGTTTTTT; CDR3: CASSARREIMKKLFF; D: .; J: TRBJ1-4; V: TRBV19; size: .
DNA: TGTGCCAGCACTATTGGGGGGCCATCCTACGAGCAGTACTTC; CDR3: CASTIGGPSYEQYF; D: .; J: TRBJ2-7; V: TRBV5-7; size: .
DNA: TGTGCTAGTGGTTTGGACCTCCAGGGGAACACCGGGGAGCTGTTTTTT; CDR3: CASGLDLQGNTGELFF; D: .; J: TRBJ2-2; V: TRBV12-5; size: few
DNA: TGTGCCAGCAGTAATAGCAATCAGCCCCAGCATTTT; CDR3: CASSNSNQPQHF; D: .; J: TRBJ1-5; V: TRBV6-2/TRBV6-3; size: many
DNA: TGTGCCAGCAGCTTGGGAGGGGGGAAGAACACTGAAGCTTTCTTT; CDR3: CASSLGGGKNTEAFF; D: .; J: TRBJ1-1; V: TRBV5-6; size: few
DNA: TGTGCTAGTGGTTTGGTAACGACGGTTTGGGGGAAGGGAGCTGAAGCTTTCTTT; CDR3: CASGLVTTVWGKGAEAFF; D: .; J: TRBJ1-1; V: TRBV12-5; size: .
DNA: TGTGCCAGCAGCTCAGGGCGGTCTCGAATCTACGAGCAGTACTTC; CDR3: CASSSGRSRIYEQYF; D: .; J: TRBJ2-7; V: TRBV7-9; size: .
DNA: TGTGCCAGCAGTTTAGGGACTAGCGGTCACCGCAATGAGCAGTTCTTC; CDR3: CASSLGTSGHRNEQFF; D: TRBD2; J: TRBJ2-1; V: TRBV27; size: .
DNA: TGTGCCAGCAGTTTGAAGGGGTTCAGGGAAAAACTGTTTTTT; CDR3: CASSLKGFREKLFF; D: .; J: TRBJ1-4; V: TRBV27; size: .
DNA: TGTGCCAGCAGTGTGACTCCGCAGAATAGCAATCAGCCCCAGCATTTT; CDR3: CASSVTPQNSNQPQHF; D: .; J: TRBJ1-5; V: TRBV2; size: few
DNA: TGTGCCACCGAGGACAGGGAAATTTTAGGCTACACCTTC; CDR3: CATEDREILGYTF; D: TRBD1; J: TRBJ1-2; V: TRBV2; size: few
DNA: TGTGCCAGCAGCCAATACTCGGGCAATCAGCCCCAGCATTTT; CDR3: CASSQYSGNQPQHF; D: .; J: TRBJ1-5; V: TRBV4-2; size: few
DNA: TGTGCCAGCAGTCCCCTGACGACCCACTACAATGAGCAGTTCTTC; CDR3: CASSPLTTHYNEQFF; D: .; J: TRBJ2-1; V: TRBV27; size: .
DNA: TGTGCCAGAAGCCCTCGACAGGGACAAGGTTCACCCCTCCACTTT; CDR3: CARSPRQGQGSPLHF; D: TRBD1; J: TRBJ1-6; V: TRBV5-3; size: .
DNA: TGTGCCATCAGTGCCCTCAAGGGCAGGGAGCAAGAGACCCAGTACTTC; CDR3: CAISALKGREQETQYF; D: .; J: TRBJ2-5; V: TRBV10-3; size: .
DNA: TGTGCCAGCAAAAGGGTAACTAATGAAAAACTGTTTTTT; CDR3: CASKRVTNEKLFF; D: .; J: TRBJ1-4; V: TRBV2; size: few
DNA: TGCAGTGCTAGAGATTGGTCAGGAACAGTCTTTAGTGAGACCCAGTACTTC; CDR3: CSARDWSGTVFSETQYF; D: .; J: TRBJ2-5; V: TRBV20-1; size: .
DNA: TGTGCCAGCACGGCCGAAGTAGGGCGGACTGAAGCTTTCTTT; CDR3: CASTAEVGRTEAFF; D: .; J: TRBJ1-1; V: TRBV7-6; size: many
DNA: TGTGCCAGCAGCTTAAGGCCTTTCTACAATGAGCAGTTCTTC; CDR3: CASSLRPFYNEQFF; D: .; J: TRBJ2-1; V: TRBV7-2; size: many
DNA: TGTGCCAGCAGTGAAGGACAGGGCCCAGAGAACACTGAAGCTTTCTTT; CDR3: CASSEGQGPENTEAFF; D: TRBD1; J: TRBJ1-1; V: TRBV6-1; size: few
DNA: TGTGCCAGCAGCTTAGCGTTTGGGAATCAGCTGCAGCCCCAGCATTTT; CDR3: CASSLAFGNQLQPQHF; D: .; J: TRBJ1-5; V: TRBV7-6; size: .
DNA: TGCGCCAGCAGCCAAGAAGGGGGACGGGGGGTGTACACAGATACGCGGTATTTT; CDR3: CASSQEGGRGVYTDTRYF; D: .; J: TRBJ2-3; V: TRBV4-1; size: .
DNA: TGTGCCAGCAGCTTACCAGAGTCCGTGGGGACTAATGAAAAACTGTTTTTT; CDR3: CASSLPESVGTNEKLFF; D: .; J: TRBJ1-4; V: TRBV7-4; size: .
DNA: TGCGCCAGCAGCCCGACAGGGGGCTTGGGTGAAAAACTGTTTTTT; CDR3: CASSPTGGLGEKLFF; D: TRBD1; J: TRBJ1-4; V: TRBV4-1; size: few
DNA: TGTGCCAGCAGCGGGACAAGGGGAGAGGCTGAAGCTTTCTTT; CDR3: CASSGTRGEAEAFF; D: .; J: TRBJ1-1; V: TRBV7-4; size: .
DNA: TGTGCCAGCAGCCAAGTGCCCGGGACCGGGGAGCTGTTTTTT; CDR3: CASSQVPGTGELFF; D: .; J: TRBJ2-2; V: TRBV14; size: .
DNA: TGCGCCCGCATGACAGGGAGGAATTCACCCCTCCACTTT; CDR3: CARMTGRNSPLHF; D: TRBD1; J: TRBJ1-6; V: TRBV10-2; size: .
DNA: TGTGCCAGCAGTTACTTGCGCTCATCTGGAAACACCATATATTTT; CDR3: CASSYLRSSGNTIYF; D: .; J: TRBJ1-3; V: TRBV6-2/TRBV6-3; size: few
DNA: TGCGCCAGCAGCTTAGAGGCGCTAGCAGGCACTGAAGCTTTCTTT; CDR3: CASSLEALAGTEAFF; D: .; J: TRBJ1-1; V: TRBV5-1; size: .
DNA: TGTGCCAGCAGTTATGATAGCTCTGGGGCCAACGTCCTGACTTTC; CDR3: CASSYDSSGANVLTF; D: .; J: TRBJ2-6; V: TRBV7-9; size: many
DNA: TGTGCCAGCAGTCCCTACAGGGATAGTGGCACTGAAGCTTTCTTT; CDR3: CASSPYRDSGTEAFF; D: .; J: TRBJ1-1; V: TRBV27; size: .
DNA: TGCGCCAGCAGCCAAGCCGAACAGACTAACACTGAAGCTTTCTTT; CDR3: CASSQAEQTNTEAFF; D: .; J: TRBJ1-1; V: TRBV4-3; size: .
DNA: TGTGCCAGCAGTGACTTGGGACTAGGCTCCTACAATGAGCAGTTCTTC; CDR3: CASSDLGLGSYNEQFF; D: TRBD2; J: TRBJ2-1; V: TRBV6-1; size: .
DNA: TGTGCCAGCAGTTTTACCTTTACAGATACGCAGTATTTT; CDR3: CASSFTFTDTQYF; D: .; J: TRBJ2-3; V: TRBV6-2/TRBV6-3; size: few
DNA: TGTGCCACCAGGGCCCCGAACACTGAAGCTTTCTTT; CDR3: CATRAPNTEAFF; D: .; J: TRBJ1-1; V: TRBV19; size: .
DNA: TGTGCCAGCAGCTCTGGACAGGGGGTACACGAGCAGTACTTC; CDR3: CASSSGQGVHEQYF; D: TRBD1; J: TRBJ2-7; V: TRBV7-9; size: many
DNA: TGTGCCAGCAGTCGGAGACAGGGGGTGAACACTGAAGCTTTCTTT; CDR3: CASSRRQGVNTEAFF; D: TRBD1; J: TRBJ1-1; V: TRBV27; size: .
DNA: TGTGCCAGCAGCTTGGGGGTCCCTGTCGATGGCTACACCTTC; CDR3: CASSLGVPVDGYTF; D: .; J: TRBJ1-2; V: TRBV5-6; size: .
DNA: TGTGCCAGCAGTTTAGGCGGACAGGGGATCTATGGCTACACCTTC; CDR3: CASSLGGQGIYGYTF; D: TRBD1; J: TRBJ1-2; V: TRBV12-3/TRBV12-4; size: few
DNA: TGTGCCAGCAGTTCCCTCAAGACAACGAGCTCCTACAATGAGCAGTTCTTC; CDR3: CASSSLKTTSSYNEQFF; D: .; J: TRBJ2-1; V: TRBV6-6; size: few
DNA: TGTGCCAGTAGTACCTCGGACAGGGCGCCCACAGATACGCAGTATTTT; CDR3: CASSTSDRAPTDTQYF; D: TRBD1; J: TRBJ2-3; V: TRBV19; size: .
DNA: TGTGCCAGGAGCCCCGGACAGGGGACTTTCTTT; CDR3: CARSPGQGTFF; D: TRBD1; J: TRBJ1-1; V: TRBV7-9; size: .
DNA: TGTGCCAGCGGGACGACAGGGGTCGGGGAAAAACTGTTTTTT; CDR3: CASGTTGVGEKLFF; D: TRBD1; J: TRBJ1-4; V: TRBV7-8; size: few
DNA: TGTGCCAGCAGTTACTCGATGCGGGGGGGGGCAGATACGCAGTATTTT; CDR3: CASSYSMRGGADTQYF; D: TRBD2; J: TRBJ2-3; V: TRBV6-8; size: .
DNA: TGTGCCAGCAGCCACCCTACTAGCGGGGAAGAGACCCAGTACTTC; CDR3: CASSHPTSGEETQYF; D: TRBD2; J: TRBJ2-5; V: TRBV7-9; size: few
DNA: TGCGCCAGCAGCCAAGATGTGTCAGGGGGGAACACTGAAGCTTTCTTT; CDR3: CASSQDVSGGNTEAFF; D: TRBD1; J: TRBJ1-1; V: TRBV4-3; size: few
DNA: TGTGCCAGCAGTTTGACGGGGGCCATCCGAGAGACCCAGTACTTC; CDR3: CASSLTGAIRETQYF; D: .; J: TRBJ2-5; V: TRBV27; size: .
DNA: TGTGTCAGCTCAGTTGGCGGTGGGTCCTACGAGCAGTACTTC; CDR3: CVSSVGGGSYEQYF; D: .; J: TRBJ2-7; V: TRBV18; size: .
DNA: TGTGCCAGCAGCCAAGAACTCGGGCCCGGAAACACCATATATTTT; CDR3: CASSQELGPGNTIYF; D: .; J: TRBJ1-3; V: TRBV3-1; size: once
DNA: TGTGCCAGCAGCTTATATGACAGTTATAGCAATCAGCCCCAGCATTTT; CDR3: CASSLYDSYSNQPQHF; D: .; J: TRBJ1-5; V: TRBV7-9; size: few